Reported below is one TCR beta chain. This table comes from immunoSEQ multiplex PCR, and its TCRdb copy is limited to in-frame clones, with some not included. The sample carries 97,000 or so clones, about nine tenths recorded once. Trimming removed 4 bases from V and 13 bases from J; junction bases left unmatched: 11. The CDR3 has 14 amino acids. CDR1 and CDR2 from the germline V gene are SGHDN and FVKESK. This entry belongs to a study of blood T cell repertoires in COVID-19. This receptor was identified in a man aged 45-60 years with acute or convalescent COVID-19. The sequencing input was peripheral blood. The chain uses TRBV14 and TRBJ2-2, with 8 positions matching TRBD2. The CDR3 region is CASSLTGTSFMLFF. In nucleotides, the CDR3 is TGTGCCAGCAGCCTAACCGGGACTAGTTTCATGCTGTTTTTT.